The sequence of this T cell receptor (beta chain) was determined in a study of regulatory T cells in long-lasting Graves disease. General study results and limits: Persistent Graves' patients showed less TCR diversity than newly diagnosed ones. Peripheral blood alone, not thyroid tissue, underwent study.

Through Arm-PCR of CDR3 regions and iRepertoire HTBI primers, TCR beta libraries were built. MiXCR, applied by TCRdb to the multiplex PCR reads, yields one record per CDR3 protein. This sample has 400,000 to 500,000 distinct CDR3 sequences, with more than 12% found just once. The length of the CDR3 is 16 residues. The junction had 14 bases not matched to a gene; V was cut back by 8 bases and J by 5 bases. The germline V gene encodes CDR1 SGHDT and CDR2 YYEEEE. Of note for this clonotype: As yet, its antigen is unknown.

Time point given: newly diagnosed GD, antithyroid drugs for less than 3 months. PBMC RNA served as the TCR library source. The same specimen was also included in a second study, on T cells in Graves' hyperthyroidism and ophthalmopathy. This second study notes: Median prediction lead before ophthalmopathy onset was about 6.5 months with the model.

V gene TRBV5-6 combines with J gene TRBJ2-5; 11 nucleotides line up with TRBD1. The specimen comprised peripheral blood mononuclear cells (PBMCs), sampled at new diagnosis, from a patient treated with antithyroid drugs. The receptor comes from a woman aged 25-40 years with Graves disease. The CDR3 DNA reads as TGTGCCAGTGGACAACGGACAGGGGGCGGGCACGAGACCCAGTACTTC. Amino acids: CASGQRTGGGHETQYF.